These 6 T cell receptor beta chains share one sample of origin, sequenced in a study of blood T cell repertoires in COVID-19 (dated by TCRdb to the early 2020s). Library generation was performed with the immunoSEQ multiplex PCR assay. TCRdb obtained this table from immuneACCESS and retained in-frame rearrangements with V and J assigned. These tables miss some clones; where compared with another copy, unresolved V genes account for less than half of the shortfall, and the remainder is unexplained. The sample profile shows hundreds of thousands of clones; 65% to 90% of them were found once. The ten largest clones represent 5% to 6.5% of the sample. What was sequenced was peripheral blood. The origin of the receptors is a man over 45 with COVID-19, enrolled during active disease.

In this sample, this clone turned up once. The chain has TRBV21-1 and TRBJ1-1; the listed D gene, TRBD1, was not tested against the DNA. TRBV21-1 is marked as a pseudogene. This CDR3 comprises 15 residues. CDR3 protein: CASSIRQGRDTEAFF. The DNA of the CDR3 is TGTGCCAGCAGCATACGACAGGGGCGGGACACTGAAGCTTTCTTT.

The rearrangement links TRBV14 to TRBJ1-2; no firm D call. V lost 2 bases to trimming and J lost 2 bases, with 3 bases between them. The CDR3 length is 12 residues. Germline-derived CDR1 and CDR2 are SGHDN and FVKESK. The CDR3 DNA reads TGTGCCAGCAGCCAACAGAACTATGGCTACACCTTC. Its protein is CASSQQNYGYTF.

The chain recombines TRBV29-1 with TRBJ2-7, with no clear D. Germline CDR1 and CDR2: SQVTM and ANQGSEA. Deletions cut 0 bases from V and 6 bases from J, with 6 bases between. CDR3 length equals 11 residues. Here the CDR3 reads CSVEETGEQYF. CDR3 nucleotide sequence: TGCAGCGTTGAAGAAACGGGCGAGCAGTACTTC.

CDR3 bases: TGTGCCAGCAGCCCACGACAGGTTCCTAACACTGAAGCTTTCTTT. It codes for CASSPRQVPNTEAFF. V gene TRBV7-9 combines with J gene TRBJ1-1, with a possible D match to TRBD1 (6 bases). Germline values: CDR1 SEHNR, CDR2 FQNEAQ (reference sequence). The CDR3 runs to 15 residues. The V end lost 5 bases, the J end lost 2 bases, and 15 bases lay between the germline ends.

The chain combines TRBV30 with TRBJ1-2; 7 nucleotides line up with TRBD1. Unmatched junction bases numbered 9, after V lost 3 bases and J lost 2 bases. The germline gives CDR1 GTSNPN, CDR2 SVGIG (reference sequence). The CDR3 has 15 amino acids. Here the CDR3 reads CAWRTGLISNYGYTF. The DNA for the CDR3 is TGTGCCTGGAGGACAGGGCTTATATCGAACTATGGCTACACCTTC.

DNA of the CDR3: TGTGCCAGCAGCACAGGGCCTAAAAGCTCCTACGAGCAGTACTTC. It encodes CASSTGPKSSYEQYF. The chain is built from TRBV6-2 or TRBV6-3 and TRBJ2-7; D is possibly TRBD1 (6 bases). V lost 6 bases, J lost 0 bases, and 15 bases lay in between. The V gene's germline CDR1 is MNHEY and CDR2 SVGEGT. The CDR3 covers 15 residues.